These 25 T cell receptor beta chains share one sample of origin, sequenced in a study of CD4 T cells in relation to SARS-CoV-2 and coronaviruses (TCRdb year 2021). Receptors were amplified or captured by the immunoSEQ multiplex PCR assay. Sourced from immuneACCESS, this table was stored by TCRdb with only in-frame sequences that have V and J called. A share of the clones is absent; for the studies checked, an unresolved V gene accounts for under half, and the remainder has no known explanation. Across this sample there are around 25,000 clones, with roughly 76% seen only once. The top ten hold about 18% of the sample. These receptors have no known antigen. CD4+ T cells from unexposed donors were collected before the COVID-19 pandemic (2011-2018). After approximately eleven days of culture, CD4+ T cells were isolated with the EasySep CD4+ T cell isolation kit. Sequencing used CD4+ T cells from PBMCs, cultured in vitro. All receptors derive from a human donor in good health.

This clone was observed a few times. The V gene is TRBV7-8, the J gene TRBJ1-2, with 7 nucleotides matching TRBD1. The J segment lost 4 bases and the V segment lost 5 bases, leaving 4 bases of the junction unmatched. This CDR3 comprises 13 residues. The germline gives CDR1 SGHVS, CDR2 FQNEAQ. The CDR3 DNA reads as TGTGCCAGCAGCCGAAACAGGGGCTATGGCTACACCTTC. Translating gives CASSRNRGYGYTF.

DNA of the CDR3: TGCGCCACTCGGGACAGGGAGTACAATGAGCAGTTCTTC. It is translated as CATRDREYNEQFF. J is TRBJ2-1 and V is TRBV5-1, with 9 bases identical to TRBD1. The CDR3 loop spans 13 amino acids. V lost 9 bases, J lost 4 bases, and 5 bases stayed unmatched. Germline CDR1 and CDR2: SGHRS and YFSETQ.

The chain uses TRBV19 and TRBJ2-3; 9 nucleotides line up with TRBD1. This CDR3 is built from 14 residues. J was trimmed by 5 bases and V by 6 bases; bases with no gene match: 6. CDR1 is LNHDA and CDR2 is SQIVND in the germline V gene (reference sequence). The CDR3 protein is CASSAQGAGDTQYF. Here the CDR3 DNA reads TGTGCCAGTAGCGCACAGGGGGCTGGAGATACGCAGTATTTT.

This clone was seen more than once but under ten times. The DNA of the CDR3 is TGTGCCAGCAGCTTGGCAGGGGACTATGGCTACACCTTC. It codes for CASSLAGDYGYTF. The chain links TRBV5-4 to TRBJ1-2; TRBD1 is a possible D gene (6 bases). CDR3 length equals 13 residues. The V end lost 0 bases, the J end lost 3 bases, and 6 bases lay between the germline ends. Germline V lookup: CDR1 SGHNT, CDR2 YYREEE (reference sequence).

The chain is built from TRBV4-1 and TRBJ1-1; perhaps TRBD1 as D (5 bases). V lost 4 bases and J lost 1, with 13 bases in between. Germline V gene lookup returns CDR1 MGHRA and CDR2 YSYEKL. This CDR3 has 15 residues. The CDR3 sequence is CASSPFGGKNTEAFF. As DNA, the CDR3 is TGCGCCAGCAGCCCCTTTGGGGGGAAGAACACTGAAGCTTTCTTT.

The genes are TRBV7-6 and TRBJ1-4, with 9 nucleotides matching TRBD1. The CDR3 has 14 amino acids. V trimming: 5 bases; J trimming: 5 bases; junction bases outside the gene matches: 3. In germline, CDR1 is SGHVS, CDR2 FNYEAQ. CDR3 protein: CASSLGQGNEKLFF. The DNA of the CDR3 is TGTGCCAGCAGCCTAGGACAGGGGAATGAAAAACTGTTTTTT.

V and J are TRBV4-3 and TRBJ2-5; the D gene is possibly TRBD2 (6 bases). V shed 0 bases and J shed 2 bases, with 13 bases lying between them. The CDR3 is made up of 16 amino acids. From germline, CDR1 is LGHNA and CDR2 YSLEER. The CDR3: CASSQDTGGGQETQYF. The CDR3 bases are TGCGCCAGCAGCCAAGATACCGGGGGAGGACAAGAGACCCAGTACTTC.

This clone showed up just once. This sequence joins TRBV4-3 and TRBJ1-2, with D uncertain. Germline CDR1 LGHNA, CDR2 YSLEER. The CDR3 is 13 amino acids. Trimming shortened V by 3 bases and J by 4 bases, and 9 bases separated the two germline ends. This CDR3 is CASSHGNSYGYTF. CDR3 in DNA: TGCGCCAGCAGCCATGGGAATAGCTATGGCTACACCTTC.

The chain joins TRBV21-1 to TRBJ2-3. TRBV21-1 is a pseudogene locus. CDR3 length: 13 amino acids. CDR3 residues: CASSKRSTDTQYF. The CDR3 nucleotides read TGTGCCAGCAGCAAAAGGAGCACAGATACGCAGTATTTT.

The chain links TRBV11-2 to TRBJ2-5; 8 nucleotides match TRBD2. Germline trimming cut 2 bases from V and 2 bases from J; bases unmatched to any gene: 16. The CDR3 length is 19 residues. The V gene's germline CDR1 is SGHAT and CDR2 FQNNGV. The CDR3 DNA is TGTGCCAGCAGCTTACCGTTGGGCCGCGGGGGGCAGGAGCAAGAGACCCAGTACTTC. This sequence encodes CASSLPLGRGGQEQETQYF.

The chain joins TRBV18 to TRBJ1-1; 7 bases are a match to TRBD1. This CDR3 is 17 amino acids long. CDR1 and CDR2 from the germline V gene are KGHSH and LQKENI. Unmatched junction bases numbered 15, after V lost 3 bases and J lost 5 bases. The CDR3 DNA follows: TGTGCCAGCTCACCGCAGACAGGGATCAACCGGGGGACTGAAGCTTTCTTT. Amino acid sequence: CASSPQTGINRGTEAFF. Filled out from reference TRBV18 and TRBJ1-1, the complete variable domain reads NAGVMQNPRHLVRRRGQEARLRCSPMKGHSHVYWYRQLPEEGLKFMVYLQKENIIDESGMPKERFSAEFPKEGPSILRIQQVVRGDSAAYFCASSPQTGINRGTEAFFGQGTRLTVV.

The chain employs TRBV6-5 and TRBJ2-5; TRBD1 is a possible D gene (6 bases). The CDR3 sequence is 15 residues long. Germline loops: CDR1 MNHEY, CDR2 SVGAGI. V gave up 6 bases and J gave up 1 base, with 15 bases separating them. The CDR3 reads CASRPEGHPQETQYF. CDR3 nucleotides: TGTGCCAGCAGACCCGAGGGACACCCCCAAGAGACCCAGTACTTC.

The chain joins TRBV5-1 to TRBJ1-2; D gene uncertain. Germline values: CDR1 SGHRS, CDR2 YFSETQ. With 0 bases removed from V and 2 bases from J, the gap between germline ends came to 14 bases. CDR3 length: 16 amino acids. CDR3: CASSLDGWAANYGYTF. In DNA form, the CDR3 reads TGCGCCAGCAGCTTGGACGGATGGGCGGCGAACTATGGCTACACCTTC.

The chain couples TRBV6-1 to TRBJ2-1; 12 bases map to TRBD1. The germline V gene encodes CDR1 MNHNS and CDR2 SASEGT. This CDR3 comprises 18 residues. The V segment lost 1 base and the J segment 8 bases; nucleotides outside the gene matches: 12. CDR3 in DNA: TGTGCCAGCAGTGAAGTCTGGCTCCGGGACAGGGGGCACCATGAGCAGTTCTTC. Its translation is CASSEVWLRDRGHHEQFF.

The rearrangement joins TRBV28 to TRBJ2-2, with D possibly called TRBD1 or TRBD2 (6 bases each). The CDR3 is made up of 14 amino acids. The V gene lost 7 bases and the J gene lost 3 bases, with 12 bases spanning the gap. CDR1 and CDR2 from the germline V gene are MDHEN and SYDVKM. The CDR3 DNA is TGTGCCAGCACCGGGGGCACCTACACCGGGGAGCTGTTTTTT. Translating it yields CASTGGTYTGELFF.

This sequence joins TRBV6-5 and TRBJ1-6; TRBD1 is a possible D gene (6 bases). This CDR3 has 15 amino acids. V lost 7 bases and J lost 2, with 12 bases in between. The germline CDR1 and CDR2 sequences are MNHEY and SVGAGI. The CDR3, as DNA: TGTGCCAGCACTGCGGACAGAGCCTATAATTCACCCCTCCACTTT. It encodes CASTADRAYNSPLHF.

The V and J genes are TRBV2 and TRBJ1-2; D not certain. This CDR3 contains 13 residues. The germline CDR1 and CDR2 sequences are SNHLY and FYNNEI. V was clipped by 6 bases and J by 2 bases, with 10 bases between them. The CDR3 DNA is TGTGCCAGCAGATCAGTATCCAACTATGGCTACACCTTC. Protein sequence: CASRSVSNYGYTF.

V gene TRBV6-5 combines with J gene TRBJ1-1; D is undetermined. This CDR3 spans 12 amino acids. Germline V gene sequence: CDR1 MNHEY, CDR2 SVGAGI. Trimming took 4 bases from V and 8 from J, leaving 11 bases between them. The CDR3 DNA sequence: TGTGCCAGCAGTTCGTTGACGACAGAAGCTTTCTTT. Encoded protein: CASSSLTTEAFF.

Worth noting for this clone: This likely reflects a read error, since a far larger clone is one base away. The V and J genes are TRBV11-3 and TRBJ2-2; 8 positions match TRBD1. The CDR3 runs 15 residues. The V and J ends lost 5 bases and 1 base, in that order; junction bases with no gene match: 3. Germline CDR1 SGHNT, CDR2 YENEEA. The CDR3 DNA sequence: TGTGCCAGCAGCCAGGGACAGGTGAACACCGGGGAGCTGTTTTTT. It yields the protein CASSQGQVNTGELFF.

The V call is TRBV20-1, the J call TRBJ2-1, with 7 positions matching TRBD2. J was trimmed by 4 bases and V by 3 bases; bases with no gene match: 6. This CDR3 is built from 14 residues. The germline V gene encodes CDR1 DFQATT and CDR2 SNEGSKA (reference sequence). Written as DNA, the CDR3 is TGCAGTGCTAGTCTCGCGGGAGCTTACAATGAGCAGTTCTTC. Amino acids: CSASLAGAYNEQFF.

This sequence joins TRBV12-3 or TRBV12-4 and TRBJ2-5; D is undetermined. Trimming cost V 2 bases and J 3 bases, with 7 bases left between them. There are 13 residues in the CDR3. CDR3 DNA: TGTGCCAGCAGTTTAAGACTGGAAGAGACCCAGTACTTC. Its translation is CASSLRLEETQYF.

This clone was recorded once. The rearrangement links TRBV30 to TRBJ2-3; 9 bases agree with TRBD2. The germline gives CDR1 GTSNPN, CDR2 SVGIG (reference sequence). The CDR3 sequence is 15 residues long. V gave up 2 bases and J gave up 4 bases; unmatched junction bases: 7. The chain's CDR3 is CAWSLRAGGADTQYF. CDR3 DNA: TGTGCCTGGAGTCTCCGAGCGGGAGGCGCAGATACGCAGTATTTT.

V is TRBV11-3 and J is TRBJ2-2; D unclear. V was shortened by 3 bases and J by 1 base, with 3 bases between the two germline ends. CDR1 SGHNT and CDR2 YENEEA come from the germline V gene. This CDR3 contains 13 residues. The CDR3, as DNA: TGTGCCAGCAGCTTCGGGAACACCGGGGAGCTGTTTTTT. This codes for CASSFGNTGELFF.

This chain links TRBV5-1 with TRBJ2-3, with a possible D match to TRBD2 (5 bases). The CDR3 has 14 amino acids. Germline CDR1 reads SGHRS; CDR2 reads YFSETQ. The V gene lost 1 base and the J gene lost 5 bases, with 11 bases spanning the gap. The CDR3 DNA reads TGCGCCAGCAGCTTGACTAGTTCGGGAGATACGCAGTATTTT. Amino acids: CASSLTSSGDTQYF.

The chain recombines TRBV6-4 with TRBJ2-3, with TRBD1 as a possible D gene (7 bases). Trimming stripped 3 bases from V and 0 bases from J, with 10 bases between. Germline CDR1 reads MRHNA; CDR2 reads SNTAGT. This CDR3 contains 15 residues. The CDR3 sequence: CASSEQGGSTDTQYF. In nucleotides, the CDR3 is TGTGCCAGCAGTGAGCAGGGGGGAAGCACAGATACGCAGTATTTT.